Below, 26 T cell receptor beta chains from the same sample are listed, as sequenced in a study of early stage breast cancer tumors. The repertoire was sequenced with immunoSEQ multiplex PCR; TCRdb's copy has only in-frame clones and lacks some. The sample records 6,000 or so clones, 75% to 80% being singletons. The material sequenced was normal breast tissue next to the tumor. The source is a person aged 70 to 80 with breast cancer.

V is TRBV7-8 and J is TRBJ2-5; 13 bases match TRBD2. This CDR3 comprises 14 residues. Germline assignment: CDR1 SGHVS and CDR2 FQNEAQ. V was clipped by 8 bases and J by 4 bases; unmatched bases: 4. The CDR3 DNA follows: TGTGCCAGCGGTCGGACTAGCGGGGGAGAGACCCAGTACTTC. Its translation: CASGRTSGGETQYF.

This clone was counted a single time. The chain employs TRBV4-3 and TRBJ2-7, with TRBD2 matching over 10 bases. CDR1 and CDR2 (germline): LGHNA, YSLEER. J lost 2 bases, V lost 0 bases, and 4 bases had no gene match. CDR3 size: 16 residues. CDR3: CASSQDLAGATYEQYF. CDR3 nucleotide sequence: TGCGCCAGCAGCCAAGACCTAGCGGGGGCTACCTACGAGCAGTACTTC.

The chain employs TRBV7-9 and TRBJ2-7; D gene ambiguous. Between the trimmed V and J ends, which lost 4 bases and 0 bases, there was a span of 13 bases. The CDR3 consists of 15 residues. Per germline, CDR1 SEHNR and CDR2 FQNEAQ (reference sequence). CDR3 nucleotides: TGTGCCAGCAGCTCAGCCTCCTTACTCTCCTACGAGCAGTACTTC. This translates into CASSSASLLSYEQYF.

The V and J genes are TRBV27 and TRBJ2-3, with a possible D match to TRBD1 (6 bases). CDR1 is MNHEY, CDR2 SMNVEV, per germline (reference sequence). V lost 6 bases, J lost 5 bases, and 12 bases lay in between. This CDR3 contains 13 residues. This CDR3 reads CASSYTDRDTQYF. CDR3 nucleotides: TGTGCCAGCAGCTACACGGACAGAGATACGCAGTATTTT.

The CDR3 reads CASSVREQFF. The CDR3, as DNA: TGTGCCAGCAGTGTACGGGAGCAGTTCTTC. The genes are TRBV2 and TRBJ2-1; unclear D gene. The CDR3 is made up of 10 amino acids. V lost 4 bases to trimming and J lost 10 bases, with 5 bases between them. The V gene's germline CDR1 is SNHLY and CDR2 FYNNEI.

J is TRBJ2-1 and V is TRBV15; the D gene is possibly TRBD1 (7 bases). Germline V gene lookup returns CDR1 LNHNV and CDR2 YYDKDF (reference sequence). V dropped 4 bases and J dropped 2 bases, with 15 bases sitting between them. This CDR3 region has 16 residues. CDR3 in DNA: TGTGCCACCAGCACTGGACAGGACTATACCTACAATGAGCAGTTCTTC. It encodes CATSTGQDYTYNEQFF.

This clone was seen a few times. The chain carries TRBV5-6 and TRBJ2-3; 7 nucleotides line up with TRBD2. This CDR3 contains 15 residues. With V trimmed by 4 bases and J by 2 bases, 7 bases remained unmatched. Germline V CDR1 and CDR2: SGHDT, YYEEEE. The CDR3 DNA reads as TGTGCCAGCAGCAAAGCGGGGTTTCTCACAGATACGCAGTATTTT. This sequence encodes CASSKAGFLTDTQYF.

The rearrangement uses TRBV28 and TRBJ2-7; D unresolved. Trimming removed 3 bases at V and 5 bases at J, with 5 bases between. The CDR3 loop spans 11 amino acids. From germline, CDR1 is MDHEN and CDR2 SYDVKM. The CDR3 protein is CASSFADEQYF. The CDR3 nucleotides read TGTGCCAGCAGTTTTGCAGACGAGCAGTACTTC.

The CDR3 DNA sequence: TGTGCCAGCAGCCTGAGACCCGGGACAGGGATTTCGTTGGCCCAGTACTTC. Its protein product is CASSLRPGTGISLAQYF. The genes are TRBV7-6 and TRBJ2-5; 9 bases align to TRBD1. The CDR3 extends over 17 amino acids. Per the germline V gene, CDR1 is SGHVS and CDR2 is FNYEAQ. J lost 9 bases, V lost 5 bases, and 19 bases had no gene match.

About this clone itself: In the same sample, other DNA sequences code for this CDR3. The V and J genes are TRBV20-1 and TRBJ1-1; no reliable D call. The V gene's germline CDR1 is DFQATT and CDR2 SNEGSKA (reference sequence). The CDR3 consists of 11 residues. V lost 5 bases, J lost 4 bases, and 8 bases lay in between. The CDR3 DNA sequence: TGCAGTGCTTCCCGGAGCACTGAAGCTTTCTTT. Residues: CSASRSTEAFF.

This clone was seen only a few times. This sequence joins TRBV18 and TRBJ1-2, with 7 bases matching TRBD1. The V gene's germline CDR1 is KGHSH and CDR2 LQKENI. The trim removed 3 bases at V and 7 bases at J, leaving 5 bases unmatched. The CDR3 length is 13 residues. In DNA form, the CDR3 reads TGTGCCAGCTCACCTCCGGACAGGACTGGCTACACCTTC. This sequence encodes CASSPPDRTGYTF.

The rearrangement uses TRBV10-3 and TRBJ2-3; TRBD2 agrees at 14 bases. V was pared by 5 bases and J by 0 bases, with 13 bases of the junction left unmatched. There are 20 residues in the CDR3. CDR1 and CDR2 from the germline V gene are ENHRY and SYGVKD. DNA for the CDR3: TGTGCCATCAGTTTAACCGGGACTAGCGGGGGATTTCTTAGCACAGATACGCAGTATTTT. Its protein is CAISLTGTSGGFLSTDTQYF.

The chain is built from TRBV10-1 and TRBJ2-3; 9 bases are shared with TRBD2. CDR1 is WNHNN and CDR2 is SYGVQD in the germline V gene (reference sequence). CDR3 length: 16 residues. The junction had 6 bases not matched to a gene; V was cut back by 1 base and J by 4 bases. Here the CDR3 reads CASSEYPGLAPDTQYF. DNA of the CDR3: TGCGCCAGCAGTGAGTACCCAGGACTAGCGCCAGATACGCAGTATTTT.

For the CDR3, the DNA is TGCGCCAGCAGCTTCCGGGGGGTAGACTCGACGCAGTATTTT. It is translated as CASSFRGVDSTQYF. The V and J genes are TRBV5-1 and TRBJ2-3; 7 bases agree with TRBD2. The trim removed 2 bases at V and 9 bases at J, leaving 9 bases unmatched. The CDR3 has 14 amino acids. Looked up from germline, CDR1 is SGHRS and CDR2 is YFSETQ.

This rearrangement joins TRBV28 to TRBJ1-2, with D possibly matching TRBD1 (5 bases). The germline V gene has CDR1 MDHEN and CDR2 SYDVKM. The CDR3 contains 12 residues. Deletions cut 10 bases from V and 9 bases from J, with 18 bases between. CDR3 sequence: CATRGGVDSYTF. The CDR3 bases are TGTGCCACCCGGGGAGGGGTAGATAGCTACACCTTC.

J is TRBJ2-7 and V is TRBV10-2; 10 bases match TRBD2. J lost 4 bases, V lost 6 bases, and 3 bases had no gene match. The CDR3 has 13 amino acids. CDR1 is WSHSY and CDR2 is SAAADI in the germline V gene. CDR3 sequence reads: CASRASGGYEQYF. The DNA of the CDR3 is TGCGCCAGCAGAGCTAGCGGGGGATACGAGCAGTACTTC.

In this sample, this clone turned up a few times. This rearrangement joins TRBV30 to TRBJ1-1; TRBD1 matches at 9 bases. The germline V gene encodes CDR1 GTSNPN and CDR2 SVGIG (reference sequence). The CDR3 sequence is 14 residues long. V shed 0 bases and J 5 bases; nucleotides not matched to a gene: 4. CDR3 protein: CAWSVLGTGTEAFF. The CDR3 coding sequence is TGTGCCTGGAGTGTCCTCGGGACAGGGACTGAAGCTTTCTTT.

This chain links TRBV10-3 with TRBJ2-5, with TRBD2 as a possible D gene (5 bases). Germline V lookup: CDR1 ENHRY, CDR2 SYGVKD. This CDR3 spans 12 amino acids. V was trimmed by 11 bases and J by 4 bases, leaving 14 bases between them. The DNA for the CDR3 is TGTGCCGCCCAAGGAGGCGGAGAGACCCAGTACTTC. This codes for CAAQGGGETQYF.

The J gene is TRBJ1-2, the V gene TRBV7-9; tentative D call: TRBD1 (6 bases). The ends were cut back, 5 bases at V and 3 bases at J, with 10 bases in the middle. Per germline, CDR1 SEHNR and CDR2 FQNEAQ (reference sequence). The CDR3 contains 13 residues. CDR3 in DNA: TGTGCCAGCAGCCGGGACACGGACTATGGCTACACCTTC. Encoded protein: CASSRDTDYGYTF.

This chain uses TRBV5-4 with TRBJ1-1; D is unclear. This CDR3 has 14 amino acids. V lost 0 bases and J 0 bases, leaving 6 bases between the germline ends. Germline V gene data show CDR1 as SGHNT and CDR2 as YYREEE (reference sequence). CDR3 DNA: TGTGCCAGCAGCTTGGGGCATTTGAACACTGAAGCTTTCTTT. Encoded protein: CASSLGHLNTEAFF.

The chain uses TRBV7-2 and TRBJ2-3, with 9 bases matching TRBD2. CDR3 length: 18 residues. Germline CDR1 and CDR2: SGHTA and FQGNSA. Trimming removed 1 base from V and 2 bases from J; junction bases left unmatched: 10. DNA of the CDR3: TGTGCCAGCAGCTTAGGAATTGCGGGGGGGGTGCTCACAGATACGCAGTATTTT. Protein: CASSLGIAGGVLTDTQYF.

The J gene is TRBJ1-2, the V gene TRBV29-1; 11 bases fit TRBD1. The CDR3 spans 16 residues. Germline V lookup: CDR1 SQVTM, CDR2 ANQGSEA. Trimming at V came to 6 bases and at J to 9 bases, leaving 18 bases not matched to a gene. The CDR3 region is CSVETGTGGYATSYTF. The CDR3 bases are TGCAGCGTGGAAACCGGGACAGGGGGGTATGCGACAAGCTACACCTTC.

The CDR3, as DNA: TGTGCCAGTAGTATTCTGGCGGGGGAGCTAAATGAGCAGTTCTTC. It yields the protein CASSILAGELNEQFF. This chain uses TRBV19 with TRBJ2-1; 7 nucleotides line up with TRBD2. Germline CDR1 LNHDA, CDR2 SQIVND (reference sequence). After removal of 3 bases from V and 7 bases from J, the junction contained 9 bases not matched to a gene. This CDR3 is built from 15 residues.

In DNA, the CDR3 is TGTGCCAGCAGACCGCCGGGCTCTGGAAACACCATATATTTT. Its protein product is CASRPPGSGNTIYF. The V gene is TRBV7-2, the J gene TRBJ1-3, with D unclear. The CDR3 spans 14 residues. Deletions cut 6 bases from V and 0 bases from J, with 9 bases between. Looked up from germline, CDR1 is SGHTA and CDR2 is FQGNSA.

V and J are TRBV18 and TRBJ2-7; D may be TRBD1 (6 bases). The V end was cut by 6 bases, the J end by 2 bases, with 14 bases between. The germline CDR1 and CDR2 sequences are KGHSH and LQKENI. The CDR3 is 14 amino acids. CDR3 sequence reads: CASSTGTSTYEQYF. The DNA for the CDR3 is TGTGCCAGCTCCACGGGGACAAGCACCTACGAGCAGTACTTC.

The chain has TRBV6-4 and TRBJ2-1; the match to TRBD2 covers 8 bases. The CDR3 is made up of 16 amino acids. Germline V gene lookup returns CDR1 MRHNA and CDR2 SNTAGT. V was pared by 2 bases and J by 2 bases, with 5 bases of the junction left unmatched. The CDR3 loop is CASSDGTSGPYNEQFF. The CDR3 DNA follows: TGTGCCAGCAGTGACGGCACTAGCGGCCCCTACAATGAGCAGTTCTTC.